Included here is one TCR beta chain sequence, with context. The antigen is undetermined. Sequenced by immunoSEQ multiplex PCR; TCRdb stores in-frame clones only, minus some. The sample carries over 80,000 clones, roughly 73% recorded once. The record originates from a study of vaccination effects on CD4 cells after COVID-19. Study background: Post-vaccine sampling occurred a median 72 days after the second dose.

Prior to sequencing, the ViraFEST assay stimulated PBMC with viral peptide pools, which expanded the antigen-specific CD4+ T cells. After roughly 10 days in culture, the CD4+ T cells were isolated. Vaccine administered to participants consisted of two doses of either BNT162b2 or mRNA-1273. Trimming stripped 3 bases from V and 8 bases from J, with 13 bases between. In germline, CDR1 is MDHEN, CDR2 SYDVKM. This CDR3 comprises 13 residues. V usage is TRBV28 and J usage is TRBJ1-2; D remains ambiguous. The receptor was isolated from a human donor who received a COVID-19 vaccine. The sample in question was CD4+ T cells from PBMCs cultured with HCoV-OC43 spike peptides, obtained after COVID-19 vaccination. Subset denoted: HCoV-OC43 spike overlapping peptide pool stimulation. The CDR3 DNA is TGTGCCAGCAGTTTTTCTGATAAGGGCGGCTACACCTTC. This translates into CASSFSDKGGYTF.